This T cell receptor (beta chain) was recovered during a study of OX40 agonist ivuxolimab in advanced cancers. General study points: It was also the case that some nonresponders had low normalized T-cell clonal expansion.

On this clone: Antigen unknown.

The protocol was immunoSEQ multiplex PCR, while the TCRdb copy is restricted to in-frame clones and leaves out a portion. The sample has about 75,000 clones; approximately 86% are singletons. V was pared by 3 bases and J by 4 bases, with 12 bases between. The CDR3 extends over 14 amino acids. Germline V lookup: CDR1 SGHNT, CDR2 YENEEA. This rearrangement joins TRBV11-3 to TRBJ1-2, with unresolved D. The sequencing used CD4+ or CD8+ T cells sorted from blood, collected in a trial of the OX40 agonist ivuxolimab. The origin of this receptor is an adult with an advanced solid tumor such as melanoma, head and neck, liver or kidney cancer. The CDR3 bases are TGTGCCAGCAGCTTTACGGACTCCGGCTATGGCTACACCTTC. It encodes CASSFTDSGYGYTF.